Below, 10 T cell receptor beta chains from the same sample are listed, as sequenced in a study of blood T cell repertoires in COVID-19. Measured with immunoSEQ multiplex PCR; TCRdb has only the in-frame clones, and not every one. The table lists roughly 120,000 clones, 90% of them singletons. The sample was peripheral blood. These receptors came from a human donor with active COVID-19. The donor label of this sample is uncertain.

The chain uses TRBV18 and TRBJ2-7, with a tentative D call TRBD2 (6 bases). The CDR3 contains 17 residues. Germline loops: CDR1 KGHSH, CDR2 LQKENI. Trimming took off 5 bases at V and 3 bases at J, with 23 bases between the two ends. CDR3 residues: CASSAWTGEERGYEQYF. As DNA, the CDR3 is TGTGCCAGCTCAGCCTGGACGGGGGAGGAAAGAGGCTACGAGCAGTACTTC.

This chain uses TRBV4-3 with TRBJ1-3; a possible D gene is TRBD1 (5 bases). With 1 base removed from V and 1 base from J, the gap between germline ends came to 8 bases. This CDR3 comprises 15 residues. The germline V gene encodes CDR1 LGHNA and CDR2 YSLEER. CDR3 sequence (DNA): TGCGCCAGCAGCCAAGTTCGGGGGTCTGGAAACACCATATATTTT. The encoded protein is CASSQVRGSGNTIYF.

The chain links TRBV19 to TRBJ1-1; no reliable D call. The V end lost 6 bases, the J end lost 1 base, and 12 bases lay between the germline ends. Germline CDR1 LNHDA, CDR2 SQIVND (reference sequence). The CDR3 consists of 14 residues. The CDR3 DNA reads TGTGCCAGTAGCCAGACTAATCGGAACACTGAAGCTTTCTTT. It translates to CASSQTNRNTEAFF.

The chain joins TRBV7-6 to TRBJ2-7, with TRBD2 identical over 8 bases. CDR1 SGHVS and CDR2 FNYEAQ come from the germline V gene. The CDR3 is 16 amino acids. J gave up 6 bases and V 4 bases, and 14 bases lay outside the gene matches. DNA for the CDR3: TGTGCCAGCAGCTCCGGGGTAGGAGCGGGGGAGGGCGAGCAGTACTTC. Translation: CASSSGVGAGEGEQYF.

The J gene is TRBJ2-1, the V gene TRBV28; TRBD1 is a possible D gene (6 bases). The CDR3 runs to 16 residues. V was cut by 5 bases and J by 5 bases, with 19 bases left in between. From germline, CDR1 is MDHEN and CDR2 SYDVKM. This chain's CDR3 is CASSPWGQGSNNEQFF. Here the CDR3 DNA reads TGTGCCAGCAGTCCCTGGGGTCAGGGGAGCAACAATGAGCAGTTCTTC.

This rearrangement joins TRBV19 to TRBJ2-5; tentative D call: TRBD2 (5 bases). The germline gives CDR1 LNHDA, CDR2 SQIVND (reference sequence). V was trimmed by 3 bases and J by 5 bases, leaving 16 bases between them. The CDR3 contains 15 residues. CDR3 sequence reads: CASSMRAQGRETQYF. Here the CDR3 DNA reads TGTGCCAGTAGTATGCGGGCCCAAGGGCGGGAGACCCAGTACTTC.

This chain uses TRBV4-3 with TRBJ1-4, with D tentatively TRBD1 (5 bases). The CDR3 consists of 14 residues. Germline loops: CDR1 LGHNA, CDR2 YSLEER. The V and J ends lost 1 base and 7 bases respectively, with 10 bases between them. The CDR3 sequence is CASSQGGLGEKLFF. The CDR3 DNA sequence: TGCGCCAGCAGCCAAGGGGGCTTGGGTGAAAAACTGTTTTTT.

This chain connects TRBV6-2 or TRBV6-3 to TRBJ2-5; 9 bases line up with TRBD2. CDR3 length equals 17 residues. Unmatched junction bases numbered 5, after V lost 0 bases and J lost 0 bases. Germline V CDR1 and CDR2: MNHEY, SVGEGT. CDR3 nucleotides: TGTGCCAGCAGTTACTCGCTTCAGCGGGGGGACCAAGAGACCCAGTACTTC. Translating it yields CASSYSLQRGDQETQYF.

The sample holds a few counts of this clone. Sequence at one end of the junction differs from germline and may be a read error. This chain connects TRBV7-2 to TRBJ1-5, with 9 bases fitting TRBD1. The germline V gene has CDR1 SGHTA and CDR2 FQGNSA. The CDR3 has 15 residues. The CDR3 nucleotides are TGTGCCAGCAGCCAAAAAAGGGACAGGGAAGGGATGAGGGATTTT. Translated, it gives CASSQKRDREGMRDF.

The gene calls are TRBV7-9 and TRBJ2-1, with a tentative D call TRBD2 (6 bases). The CDR3 extends over 14 amino acids. The germline gives CDR1 SEHNR, CDR2 FQNEAQ (reference sequence). The V and J ends lost 1 base and 7 bases respectively, with 11 bases between them. CDR3 coding DNA: TGTGCCAGCAGCTTAGTCCCGGGAGAGAATGAGCAGTTCTTC. Translated: CASSLVPGENEQFF. Looking up the rest from reference TRBV7-9 and TRBJ2-1 gives the full variable domain: DTGVSQNPRHKITKRGQNVTFRCDPISEHNRLYWYRQTLGQGPEFLTYFQNEAQLEKSRLLSDRFSAERPKGSFSTLEIQRTEQGDSAMYLCASSLVPGENEQFFGPGTRLTVL.